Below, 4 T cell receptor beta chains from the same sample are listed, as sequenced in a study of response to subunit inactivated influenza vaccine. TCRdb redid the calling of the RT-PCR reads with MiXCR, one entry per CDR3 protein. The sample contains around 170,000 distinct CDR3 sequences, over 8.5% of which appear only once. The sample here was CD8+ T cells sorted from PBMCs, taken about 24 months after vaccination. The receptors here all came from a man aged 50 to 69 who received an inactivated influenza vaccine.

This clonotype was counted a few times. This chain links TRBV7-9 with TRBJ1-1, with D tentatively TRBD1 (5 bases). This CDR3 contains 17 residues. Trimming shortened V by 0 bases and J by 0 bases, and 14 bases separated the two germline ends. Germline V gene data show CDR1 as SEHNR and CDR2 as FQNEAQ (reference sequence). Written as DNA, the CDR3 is TGTGCCAGCAGCTTAGCGGCTGGGGGGAGATTGAACACTGAAGCTTTCTTT. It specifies CASSLAAGGRLNTEAFF.

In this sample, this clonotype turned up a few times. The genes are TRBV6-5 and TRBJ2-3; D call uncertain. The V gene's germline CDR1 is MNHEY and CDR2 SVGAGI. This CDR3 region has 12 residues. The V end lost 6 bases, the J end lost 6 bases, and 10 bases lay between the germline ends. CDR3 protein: CASRTGVDTQYF. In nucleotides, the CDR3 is TGTGCCAGCAGAACTGGGGTGGATACGCAGTATTTT.

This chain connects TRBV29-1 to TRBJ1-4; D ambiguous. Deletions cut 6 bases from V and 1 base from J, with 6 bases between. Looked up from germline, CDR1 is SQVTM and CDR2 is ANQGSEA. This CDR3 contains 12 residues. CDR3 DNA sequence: TGCAGCGTCGTAGGAACTAATGAAAAACTGTTTTTT. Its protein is CSVVGTNEKLFF. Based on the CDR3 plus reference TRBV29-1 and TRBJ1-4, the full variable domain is SAVISQKPSRDICQRGTSLTIQCQVDSQVTMMFWYRQQPGQSLTLIATANQGSEATYESGFVIDKFPISRPNLTFSTLTVSNMSPEDSSIYLCSVVGTNEKLFFGSGTQLSVL.

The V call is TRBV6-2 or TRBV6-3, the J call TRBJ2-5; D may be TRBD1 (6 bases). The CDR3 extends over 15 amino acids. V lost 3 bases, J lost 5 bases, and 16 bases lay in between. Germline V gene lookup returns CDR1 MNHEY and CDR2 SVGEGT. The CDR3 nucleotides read TGTGCCAGCAGTTATGGCAGGGGCAGCCTGGAGACCCAGTACTTC. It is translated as CASSYGRGSLETQYF.